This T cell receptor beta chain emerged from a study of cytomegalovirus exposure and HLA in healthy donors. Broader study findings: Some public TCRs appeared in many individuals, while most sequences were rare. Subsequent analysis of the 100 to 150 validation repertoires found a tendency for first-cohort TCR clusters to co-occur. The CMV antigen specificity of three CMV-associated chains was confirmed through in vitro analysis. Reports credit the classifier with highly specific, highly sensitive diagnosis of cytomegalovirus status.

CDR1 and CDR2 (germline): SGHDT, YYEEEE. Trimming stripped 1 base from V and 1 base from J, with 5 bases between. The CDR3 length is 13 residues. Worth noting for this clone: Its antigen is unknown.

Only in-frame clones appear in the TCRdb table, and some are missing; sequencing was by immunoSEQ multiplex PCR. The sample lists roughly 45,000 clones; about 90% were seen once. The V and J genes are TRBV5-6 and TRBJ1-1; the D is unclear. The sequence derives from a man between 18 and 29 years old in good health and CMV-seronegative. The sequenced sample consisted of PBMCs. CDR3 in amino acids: CASSLTRNTEAFF. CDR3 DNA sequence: TGTGCCAGCAGCTTGACGCGGAACACTGAAGCTTTCTTT. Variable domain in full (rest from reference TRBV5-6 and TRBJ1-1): DAGVTQSPTHLIKTRGQQVTLRCSPKSGHDTVSWYQQALGQGPQFIFQYYEEEERQRGNFPDRFSGHQFPNYSSELNVNALLLGDSALYLCASSLTRNTEAFFGQGTRLTVV.